The 20 T cell receptor beta chains below come from one sample, sequenced in a study of blood T cell repertoires in COVID-19. Repertoires were generated with immunoSEQ multiplex PCR, while TCRdb's copy carries only in-frame clones and drops some. This table holds some 160,000 clones, 80% found once. The sequenced sample was peripheral blood. The receptors stem from a woman aged 45 to 65 with acute or convalescent COVID-19.

The rearrangement links TRBV11-3 to TRBJ2-3, with TRBD1 identical over 7 bases. V shed 5 bases, J shed 6 bases, and the junction held 5 bases outside the gene matches. Germline CDR1 is SGHNT and CDR2 is YENEEA. The CDR3 spans 13 residues. Written as DNA, the CDR3 is TGTGCCAGCAGCCTCGGGACAGTCGATACGCAGTATTTT. It encodes CASSLGTVDTQYF.

This clone has at least ten counts. This rearrangement joins TRBV7-9 to TRBJ2-7; TRBD1 might be the D (5 bases). The CDR3 consists of 14 residues. V was cut by 3 bases and J by 6 bases, with 15 bases left in between. CDR1 and CDR2 (germline): SEHNR, FQNEAQ (reference sequence). The CDR3, as DNA: TGTGCCAGCAGCTTTGGGCAGGGTGGCCGCGAGCAGTACTTC. The encoded protein is CASSFGQGGREQYF.

The chain combines TRBV5-4 with TRBJ2-7; 7 nucleotides match TRBD1. This CDR3 has 13 residues. Trimming cost V 4 bases and J 2 bases; bases outside gene matches: 3. CDR1 is SGHNT, CDR2 YYREEE, per germline (reference sequence). The DNA for the CDR3 is TGTGCCAGCAGCGCCGGACAGGCCTACGAGCAGTACTTC. Translation: CASSAGQAYEQYF.

V and J are TRBV6-6 and TRBJ2-7, with D perhaps TRBD1 (7 bases). Germline V CDR1 and CDR2: MNHNY, SVGAGI (reference sequence). The V end lost 11 bases, the J end lost 2 bases, and 16 bases lay between the germline ends. CDR3 length: 13 amino acids. The CDR3 bases are TGTGCCGGATCAGGGGGGACGGCCTACGAGCAGTACTTC. Translated: CAGSGGTAYEQYF.

The rearrangement joins TRBV5-1 to TRBJ1-6; D unresolved. Germline V gene lookup returns CDR1 SGHRS and CDR2 YFSETQ. The ends were cut back, 4 bases at V and 8 bases at J, with 13 bases in the middle. CDR3 size: 14 residues. DNA for the CDR3: TGCGCCAGCAGCGCCCGGGTCTCCGATTCACCCCTCCACTTT. Its translation: CASSARVSDSPLHF.

This chain links TRBV28 with TRBJ1-6; tentative D call: TRBD1 (6 bases). There are 18 residues in the CDR3. Trimming took 3 bases from V and 6 from J, leaving 21 bases between them. Germline CDR1 and CDR2: MDHEN and SYDVKM. CDR3 sequence (DNA): TGTGCCAGCAGTTTTTTTATGCAGCTGGGGGCCCTTAATTCACCCCTCCACTTT. This sequence encodes CASSFFMQLGALNSPLHF.

In its sample, this clone was seen a few times. J is TRBJ1-6 and V is TRBV3-1 (or the pseudogene TRBV3-2); 8 nucleotides agree with TRBD1. Trimming removed 0 bases from V and 0 bases from J; junction bases left unmatched: 13. This CDR3 has 21 amino acids. Germline assignment: CDR1 LGHDT and CDR2 YNNKEL (reference sequence). This CDR3 is CASSQDYGKGQASSYNSPLHF. CDR3 DNA: TGTGCCAGCAGCCAAGATTACGGGAAGGGACAGGCCAGCTCCTATAATTCACCCCTCCACTTT.

J is TRBJ1-6 and V is TRBV6-5; TRBD1 matches at 7 bases. This CDR3 comprises 12 residues. The V and J ends lost 6 bases and 8 bases, in that order; junction bases with no gene match: 1. Germline V CDR1 and CDR2: MNHEY, SVGAGI. CDR3: CASRDRDSPLHF. For the CDR3, the DNA is TGTGCCAGCAGAGACAGGGATTCACCCCTCCACTTT.

The chain joins TRBV3-1 (or the pseudogene TRBV3-2) to TRBJ2-5; 7 nucleotides align to TRBD2. Germline V CDR1 and CDR2: LGHDT, YNNKEL (reference sequence). The J segment lost 3 bases and the V segment lost 0 bases, leaving 7 bases of the junction unmatched. The CDR3 is 16 residues long. CDR3 bases: TGTGCCAGCAGCCAAGATCGGGGGGAGGGCAAAGAGACCCAGTACTTC. Translated, it gives CASSQDRGEGKETQYF.

This chain uses TRBV5-1 with TRBJ2-7, with D possibly being TRBD1 (5 bases). Trimming removed 1 base at V and 2 bases at J, with 13 bases between. The CDR3 runs to 15 residues. Looked up from germline, CDR1 is SGHRS and CDR2 is YFSETQ. CDR3 amino acids: CASSLRAGIPYEQYF. The CDR3 nucleotides read TGCGCCAGCAGCTTGAGGGCAGGGATACCCTACGAGCAGTACTTC.

This clone qualifies as medium-sized (0.01 to 0.1%). The rearrangement uses TRBV7-2 and TRBJ1-1, with 9 bases aligning to TRBD1. The CDR3 is 15 amino acids. The V and J ends lost 2 bases and 1 base, in that order; junction bases with no gene match: 2. Germline assignment: CDR1 SGHTA and CDR2 FQGNSA. The CDR3 sequence: CASSLSGQGNTEAFF. The CDR3 coding sequence is TGTGCCAGCAGCTTATCGGGACAGGGGAACACTGAAGCTTTCTTT.

This clone showed up just once. V and J are TRBV10-2 and TRBJ1-2; 7 positions match TRBD1. Germline V gene sequence: CDR1 WSHSY, CDR2 SAAADI. The CDR3 is 12 amino acids. V was pared by 7 bases and J by 6 bases, with 5 bases of the junction left unmatched. This chain's CDR3 is CASMGDRDGYTF. In nucleotides, the CDR3 is TGCGCCAGCATGGGCGACAGGGATGGCTACACCTTC.

This clone is a singleton in its sample. The chain recombines TRBV6-5 with TRBJ1-2; 9 nucleotides line up with TRBD1. V lost 2 bases to trimming and J lost 3 bases; unmatched junction nucleotides: 4. The CDR3 spans 15 residues. CDR1 is MNHEY, CDR2 SVGAGI, per germline. The CDR3 DNA is TGTGCCAGCAGTTACGCGGGACAGGGTTACTATGGCTACACCTTC. Amino acid sequence: CASSYAGQGYYGYTF.

This chain uses TRBV7-9 with TRBJ1-4, with no clear D. The CDR3 totals 15 residues. The germline gives CDR1 SEHNR, CDR2 FQNEAQ (reference sequence). Trimming removed 0 bases from V and 7 bases from J, with 12 bases in between. The CDR3 nucleotides are TGTGCCAGCAGCTTAGCTCAGGCGCGGGGTGAAAAACTGTTTTTT. Amino acid sequence: CASSLAQARGEKLFF.

This chain uses TRBV4-3 with TRBJ1-3; possibly TRBD1 for D (5 bases). Germline V gives CDR1 LGHNA, CDR2 YSLEER. V lost 1 base and J 3 bases, leaving 10 bases between the germline ends. The CDR3 has 15 residues. The CDR3 nucleotides are TGCGCCAGCAGCCAAGGGCAGGGATTTGGAAACACCATATATTTT. It codes for CASSQGQGFGNTIYF.

This sequence joins TRBV11-1 and TRBJ1-2, with 7 bases fitting TRBD1. This CDR3 region has 14 residues. Trimming cost V 1 base and J 5 bases; bases outside gene matches: 4. CDR1 and CDR2 from the germline V gene are SGHAT and FQDESV (reference sequence). The CDR3 loop reads CASSLGGTAYGYTF. The CDR3 DNA reads TGTGCCAGCAGCTTAGGGGGGACAGCTTATGGCTACACCTTC.

The chain has TRBV14 and TRBJ1-3; no clear D gene. The V end was cut by 1 base, the J end by 4 bases, with 5 bases between. Germline assignment: CDR1 SGHDN and CDR2 FVKESK. CDR3 length: 13 amino acids. The CDR3 region is CASSQAGGNTIYF. In nucleotides, the CDR3 is TGTGCCAGCAGCCAAGCAGGCGGAAACACCATATATTTT.

The V gene is TRBV5-1, the J gene TRBJ1-6; TRBD1 aligns across 10 bases. Germline V gene sequence: CDR1 SGHRS, CDR2 YFSETQ. The CDR3 extends over 15 amino acids. The V segment lost 3 bases and the J segment 9 bases; nucleotides outside the gene matches: 6. For the CDR3, the DNA is TGCGCCAGCAGCTCGGGGACAGGGGCGCGTTCACCCCTCCACTTT. Protein: CASSSGTGARSPLHF.

The chain joins TRBV2 to TRBJ1-1, with D perhaps TRBD1 (6 bases). The V gene's germline CDR1 is SNHLY and CDR2 FYNNEI. V was pared by 7 bases and J by 1 base, with 13 bases between. The CDR3 runs 14 residues. The CDR3 is CASISGQANTEAFF. The DNA of the CDR3 is TGTGCCAGCATTTCGGGACAAGCGAACACTGAAGCTTTCTTT.

The chain combines TRBV6-5 with TRBJ1-6; no firm D call. The CDR3 has 14 amino acids. CDR1 is MNHEY and CDR2 is SVGAGI in the germline V gene. Trimming removed 0 bases at V and 11 bases at J, with 11 bases between. The CDR3 bases are TGTGCCAGCAGTTACTCCTCCCTTTCGGCACCCCTCCACTTT. Encoded protein: CASSYSSLSAPLHF.